What follows is one T cell receptor (beta chain) and its context. Clones were sequenced by immunoSEQ multiplex PCR, and TCRdb holds only the in-frame ones, with some missing. This sample yields approximately 45,000 clones, of which around nine tenths are seen a single time; more than 0.6% belongs to the top ten. This specimen belongs to a study of T cell changes during pregnancy in multiple sclerosis. V was clipped by 4 bases and J by 2 bases; unmatched bases: 4. Germline-derived CDR1 and CDR2 are SNHLY and FYNNEI. The CDR3 is 15 amino acids. This TCR came from a female donor with multiple sclerosis, enrolled in a pregnancy study. V usage is TRBV2 and J usage is TRBJ2-1; TRBD2 matches at 8 bases. The sequences come from CD4+ T cells from peripheral blood mononuclear cells, collected in the first trimester of pregnancy. The CDR3 sequence: CASSVAGRAYNEQFF. The DNA for the CDR3 is TGTGCCAGCAGTGTGGCCGGGAGGGCCTACAATGAGCAGTTCTTC. Complete variable domain (other parts from reference TRBV2 and TRBJ2-1): EPEVTQTPSHQVTQMGQEVILRCVPISNHLYFYWYRQILGQKVEFLVSFYNNEISEKSEIFDDQFSVERPDGSNFTLKIRSTKLEDSAMYFCASSVAGRAYNEQFFGPGTRLTVL.